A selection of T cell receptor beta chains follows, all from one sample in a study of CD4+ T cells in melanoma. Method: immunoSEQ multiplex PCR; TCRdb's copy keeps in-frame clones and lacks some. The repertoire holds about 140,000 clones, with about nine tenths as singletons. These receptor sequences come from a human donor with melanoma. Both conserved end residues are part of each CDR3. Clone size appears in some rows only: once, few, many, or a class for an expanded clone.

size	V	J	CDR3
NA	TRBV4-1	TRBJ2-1	CASSQDPNQGGWYNEQFF
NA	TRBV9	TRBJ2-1	CASSSTNEQFF
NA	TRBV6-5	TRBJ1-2	CASSPRMTGIYGYTF
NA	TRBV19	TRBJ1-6	CASSIGTVPYLHF
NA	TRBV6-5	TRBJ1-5	CASTRRAGYQPQHF
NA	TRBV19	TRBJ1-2	CASRTLSGSNYGYTF
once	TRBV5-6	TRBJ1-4	CASSQTARAEKLFF
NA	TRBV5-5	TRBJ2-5	CASSLAAGQETQYF
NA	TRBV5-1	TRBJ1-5	CASSLDGSVNQPQHF
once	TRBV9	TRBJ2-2	CASSPRYAPTGELFF
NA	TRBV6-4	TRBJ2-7	CACPRTAAYEQYF
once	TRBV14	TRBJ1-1	CASSQDRVATEAFF
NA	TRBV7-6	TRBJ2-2	CASNLRGNTGELFF